This is a list of T cell receptor beta chains from one sample in a study of CD8 T cells in acute hepatitis C reinfection. Method: immunoSEQ multiplex PCR; TCRdb's copy keeps in-frame clones and lacks some. The sample has about 38,000 clones, 87% seen once. Sequences were obtained from naive CD8+ T cells from PBMCs. These receptors originate from a man younger than 45 with chronic hepatitis C. Both conserved end residues are part of each CDR3. Fields, in order: V gene, D gene, clone size, J gene, CDR3 protein. The D gene is left open where the match is weak. Not every row has a clone size; where given, it reads once, few, many or a size class.

>TRBV4-2|TRBD1|.|TRBJ1-6
CASSYTAGTGSFDNSPLHF
>TRBV14|.|.|TRBJ2-1
CASSQGHGTYNEQFF
>TRBV7-3|.|few|TRBJ2-1
CASSAQGGLYNEQFF
>TRBV7-9|.|.|TRBJ2-2
CASSPGKGTGELFF
>TRBV27|.|.|TRBJ2-2
CASSSTGFGELFF
>TRBV4-1|.|.|TRBJ2-2
CASSLNRAGELFF
>TRBV11-3|.|once|TRBJ2-2
CASSSRDGGTGELFF
>TRBV4-1|.|.|TRBJ2-1
CASSQDGTPIRFF
>TRBV9|TRBD2|.|TRBJ2-3
CASSGIGGGADTQYF
>TRBV4-2|.|.|TRBJ2-7
CASSQDNGPYEQYF
>TRBV30|TRBD2|once|TRBJ2-3
CAWSEGASGGYTQYF
>TRBV9|TRBD2|.|TRBJ2-2
CASSGSGGPYFGELFF
>TRBV29-1|.|.|TRBJ2-1
CSVEDIDSYNEQFF
>TRBV14|.|.|TRBJ1-2
CASSLGLDYGYTF
>TRBV9|.|.|TRBJ2-6
CASSDEQRLTF
>TRBV6-5|TRBD1|.|TRBJ2-2
CASSQGVENTGELFF
>TRBV11-3|.|.|TRBJ1-1
CASSLDGTEAFF
>TRBV18|TRBD1|.|TRBJ1-2
CASSPTGQSNYGYTF
>TRBV10-2|.|.|TRBJ1-3
CASSDSISGNTIYF
>TRBV7-2|.|.|TRBJ2-6
CASSSPPMGANVLTF
>TRBV18|.|.|TRBJ2-1
CASSPRGAEYNEQFF
>TRBV13|TRBD1|once|TRBJ1-3
CASSLGTGVGNTIYF
>TRBV19|.|.|TRBJ2-5
CASSIGEQLNMETQYF
>TRBV5-4|.|.|TRBJ1-1
CASAPGAFSMAFF
>TRBV13|TRBD1|.|TRBJ2-7
CASSAQGESYEQYF
>TRBV4-1|.|.|TRBJ2-7
CASSQAPGEYYEQYF
>TRBV7-7|TRBD2|.|TRBJ2-2
CASSLAGTSEYTGELFF
>TRBV13|TRBD2|.|TRBJ2-1
CASSHASGRAWNEQFF
>TRBV4-1|TRBD2|.|TRBJ2-2
CASSQFGGLDTGELFF
>TRBV5-1|.|once|TRBJ2-5
CASSLFLLDRDGGQETQYF
>TRBV27|.|once|TRBJ2-7
CASSLSNQAYEQYF
>TRBV30|TRBD1|.|TRBJ1-5
CAWSLGQGNQPQHF
>TRBV9|.|.|TRBJ2-3
CASSPPTDTQYF
>TRBV4-1|TRBD2|once|TRBJ2-1
CASSPGLAGVHEQFF
>TRBV30|TRBD1|.|TRBJ1-2
CAWSGQGAGGYTF
>TRBV5-4|.|.|TRBJ1-2
CAIDSQGHGYTF
>TRBV7-2|.|.|TRBJ2-1
CASSLVEGRSYNEQFF
>TRBV28|TRBD1|few|TRBJ1-5
CASTPRPTGYQPQHF
>TRBV6-5|.|.|TRBJ1-2
CASSYNPDLQGGYTF
>TRBV27|TRBD1|.|TRBJ1-2
CASSSGQGLNYGYTF
>TRBV2|.|.|TRBJ2-1
CASSDGPEQFF
>TRBV27|.|.|TRBJ1-4
CASSLVGGTNEKLFF
>TRBV4-3|.|.|TRBJ2-7
CASSQLGTDNTYEQYF
>TRBV19|.|.|TRBJ1-5
CASSIVRGSNQPQHF
>TRBV27|.|once|TRBJ2-2
CASRDLGRELFF
>TRBV7-3|.|.|TRBJ1-6
CASSPRGGNSPLHF
>TRBV6-1|TRBD1|.|TRBJ1-3
CASSEGQGSGNTIYF
>TRBV14|.|.|TRBJ2-1
CASSRDVNEQFF
>TRBV19|.|.|TRBJ1-1
CASTMGATEAFF
>TRBV27|.|.|TRBJ1-4
CASKLGRTNEKLFF